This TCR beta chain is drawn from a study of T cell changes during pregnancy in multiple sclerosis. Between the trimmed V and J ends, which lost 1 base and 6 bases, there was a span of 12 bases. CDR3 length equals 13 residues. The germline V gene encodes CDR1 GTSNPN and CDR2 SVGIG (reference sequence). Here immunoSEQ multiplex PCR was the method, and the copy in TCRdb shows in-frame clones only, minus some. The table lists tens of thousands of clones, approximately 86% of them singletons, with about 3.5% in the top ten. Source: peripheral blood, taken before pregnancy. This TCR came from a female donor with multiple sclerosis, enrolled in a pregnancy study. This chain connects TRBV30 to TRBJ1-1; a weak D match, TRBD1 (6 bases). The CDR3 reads CAWSGTADAEAFF. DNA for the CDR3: TGTGCCTGGAGTGGGACAGCGGACGCTGAAGCTTTCTTT.